Each of the 10 T cell receptor beta chains below was sequenced from the same sample in a study of regulatory T cells in long-lasting Graves disease. The time point denotes: persistent/refractory GD, antithyroid drugs over 5 years with positive TRAb. Researchers made the TCR library from RNA that was extracted from PBMCs. Construction of TCR beta libraries relied on iRepertoire HTBI primers and on Arm-PCR targeting CDR3 regions. TCRdb re-derived calls from the multiplex PCR reads in MiXCR, one entry per CDR3 protein. Of hundreds of thousands of distinct CDR3 sequences in the sample, around 30% are singletons; the top ten hold 40% to 50%. Material: peripheral blood mononuclear cells (PBMCs), obtained when the disease was refractory, from a patient treated with antithyroid drugs. The receptors stem from a female donor with Graves disease.

The rearrangement joins TRBV2 to TRBJ1-2, with D maybe TRBD1 (5 bases). CDR3 length equals 12 residues. The V and J ends lost 7 bases and 8 bases respectively, with 14 bases between them. CDR1 and CDR2 from the germline V gene are SNHLY and FYNNEI. The CDR3 loop is CASTGTGEGYTF. In nucleotides, the CDR3 is TGTGCCAGCACAGGGACGGGGGAAGGCTACACCTTC.

The V and J genes are TRBV12-3 or TRBV12-4 and TRBJ2-7; maybe TRBD2 (6 bases). V was clipped by 6 bases and J by 0 bases, with 15 bases between them. The CDR3 covers 15 residues. The CDR3 bases are TGTGCCAGCAGGTCGGTGGGACTGAGCTCCTACGAGCAGTACTTC. Protein product: CASRSVGLSSYEQYF.

This clonotype has just a few counts. The chain has TRBV20-1 and TRBJ2-7; TRBD1 matches at 8 bases. Looked up from germline, CDR1 is DFQATT and CDR2 is SNEGSKA (reference sequence). V shed 7 bases, J shed 3 bases, and the junction held 5 bases outside the gene matches. The CDR3 has 12 amino acids. The CDR3 bases are TGCAGTGTACGGGACAGGTTCTACGAGCAGTACTTC. This codes for CSVRDRFYEQYF.

The gene calls are TRBV20-1 and TRBJ2-4; D is uncertain. Trimming took off 3 bases at V and 8 bases at J, with 11 bases between the two ends. The CDR3 is 12 residues long. From germline, CDR1 is DFQATT and CDR2 SNEGSKA (reference sequence). The CDR3 protein is CSASLMWDIQYF. CDR3 nucleotides: TGCAGTGCTAGTCTTATGTGGGACATTCAGTACTTC.

The table lists this clonotype with a few counts. The rearrangement links TRBV2 to TRBJ1-1; 8 nucleotides line up with TRBD1. V shed 7 bases and J 2 bases; nucleotides not matched to a gene: 6. In germline, CDR1 is SNHLY, CDR2 FYNNEI. The CDR3 spans 14 residues. The CDR3 nucleotides read TGTGCCAGCAACTCGGGACAGGTAAACACTGAAGCTTTCTTT. Its protein product is CASNSGQVNTEAFF.

Notes on this clonotype: This likely comes from a read error, as the CDR3 has no conserved phenylalanine or tryptophan at its end. V and J are TRBV12-3 or TRBV12-4 and TRBJ1-1; 8 bases align to TRBD1. The V and J ends lost 5 bases and 5 bases, in that order; junction bases with no gene match: 10. The CDR3 totals 15 residues. The CDR3 DNA reads as TGTGCCAGCAGTAAGAATCAGGGGGCGCATACTGAAGCTTTCCTT. Its translation: CASSKNQGAHTEAFL.

The chain links TRBV19 to TRBJ1-5; D unclear. V lost 2 bases and J 0 bases, leaving 11 bases between the germline ends. Looked up from germline, CDR1 is LNHDA and CDR2 is SQIVND (reference sequence). The CDR3 is made up of 16 amino acids. CDR3 bases: TGTGCCAGTAGTATACACCCCGGGGATAGCAATCAGCCCCAGCATTTT. Its translation: CASSIHPGDSNQPQHF.

The sample holds one count of this clonotype. A much bigger clone sits one base away, suggesting this may be a read error. The gene calls are TRBV5-1 and TRBJ2-7, with TRBD1 matching over 8 bases. J gave up 7 bases and V 4 bases, and 13 bases lay outside the gene matches. The V gene's germline CDR1 is SGHRS and CDR2 YFSETQ. The CDR3 is made up of 15 amino acids. This CDR3 reads CASSLESTGGSEQYF. The CDR3 DNA reads as TGCGCCAGCAGCCTTGAGAGTACAGGGGGGAGTGAGCAGTACTTC.

This chain links TRBV28 with TRBJ2-4; 9 positions agree with TRBD1. This CDR3 is 15 amino acids long. Unmatched junction bases numbered 11, after V lost 5 bases and J lost 9 bases. Germline loops: CDR1 MDHEN, CDR2 SYDVKM. CDR3 sequence: CASSTRQGGNFIQYF. DNA of the CDR3: TGTGCCAGCAGTACCCGACAGGGGGGTAATTTCATTCAGTACTTC.

The CDR3 sequence: CASSIVAGTNQPQHF. In DNA, the CDR3 is TGTGCCAGTAGTATAGTCGCTGGTACTAATCAGCCCCAGCATTTT. The V and J genes are TRBV19 and TRBJ1-5; the D is unclear. This CDR3 region has 15 residues. The V gene's germline CDR1 is LNHDA and CDR2 SQIVND (reference sequence). V was clipped by 1 base and J by 4 bases, with 11 bases between them. Together with reference TRBV19 and TRBJ1-5, the CDR3 gives the full variable domain: DGGITQSPKYLFRKEGQNVTLSCEQNLNHDAMYWYRQDPGQGLRLIYYSQIVNDFQKGDIAEGYSVSREKKESFPLTVTSAQKNPTAFYLCASSIVAGTNQPQHFGDGTRLSIL.